The entry below gives a single TCR beta chain sequence along with its context. The target antigen is unknown. This could be a read error, since a much larger clone is one nucleotide away. Samples came from axillary lymph nodes draining the breast cancer. This entry comes from a study of breast tumors, draining lymph nodes, adjacent tissues. Study-wide findings and caveats: Tumor repertoires ranked between lymph nodes and nontumor tissue in diversity, with V and J gene preferences. Luminal-like breast cancer showed significantly greater tumor-nontumor repertoire similarity than basal-like breast cancer did. Tumor T cell lymph node origin was a supported hypothesis, not proven. Most tumor T cells seemingly derive from lymph node, then expand in tumor.

Via MiXCR, TCRdb re-called the multiplex PCR reads, giving one row per CDR3 protein. The table records about 130,000 distinct CDR3 sequences, approximately 22% of them present only once. This CDR3 comprises 13 residues. Germline CDR1 reads MNHEY; CDR2 reads SVGEGT. V and J are TRBV6-2 or TRBV6-3 and TRBJ2-2; D not certain. The clonotype originates from a female donor with breast cancer. Some clones in this sample may be carry-over from other donors' samples. Input material: axillary lymph node tissue. The CDR3 DNA reads TGTGCCGGCAGTTACCCCTTCGGCGGGGAGCTGTTTTTT. As protein: CAGSYPFGGELFF.